Below, one T cell receptor (beta chain) is given with its context. Its antigen is not identified. TCRdb re-called the RT-PCR reads through MiXCR, storing one row per CDR3 protein. Of about 700,000 distinct CDR3 sequences in the sample, less than 15% were seen once. The sample originates from a study of response to subunit inactivated influenza vaccine. Broader study findings: That few new T cells are recruited by each seasonal influenza vaccination was the authors' suggestion.

The V gene's germline CDR1 is SGHKS and CDR2 YYEKEE (reference sequence). The CDR3 runs 15 residues. Germline trimming cut 3 bases from V and 1 base from J; bases unmatched to any gene: 6. The genes are TRBV5-5 and TRBJ2-5; 7 bases are a match to TRBD1. The material was PBMCs from blood, obtained about 14 days before vaccination. The TCR comes from a man in his fifties who received an inactivated influenza vaccine. CDR3 sequence: CASSSTGQSQETQYF. The CDR3 DNA reads TGTGCCAGCAGCTCGACGGGACAGAGCCAAGAGACCCAGTACTTC.